These 27 T cell receptor beta chains originate from one sample sequenced in a study of tissue T cells after allogeneic stem cell transplantation. Data came from immunoSEQ multiplex PCR; TCRdb stores just in-frame clones and leaves some out. The sample includes roughly 8,100 clones, about 47% of them seen just once. Specified time point: mouse harvest day 7 after allogeneic transplant. Mouse grafts combined 10^7 T-cell-depleted bone marrow cells with 10^6 splenic CD5+ T cells. Input material: lymph node tissue. The receptors shown here come from a female BALB/c mouse given C57BL/6 T cells with graft-versus-host disease after an allogeneic hematopoietic cell transplant.

About this clone: Mouse germline and gene names are used. From the germline J gene comes the end of the CDR3, since the read stops 1 residue before it. The chain has TRBV12-2 and TRBJ2-5; 12 nucleotides line up with TRBD1. Germline CDR1 and CDR2: SGHLS and HYDKME. The CDR3 has 15 residues. Losses at the gene ends were 3 bases for V and 6 bases for J; bases not matched to a gene: 6. CDR3 sequence reads: CASSYGTGGRDTQYF. The sequenced part of the CDR3 DNA is TGTGCCAGCTCTTACGGGACAGGGGGCAGGGACACCCAGTAC.

Judged by abundance, this clone is medium-sized. Mouse names are used for the genes. The read ends 1 residue shy of where the CDR3 ends; the end is completed using the germline J gene. This chain links TRBV16 with TRBJ2-3; a weak D match, TRBD1 (5 bases). Germline values: CDR1 SGHSA, CDR2 FRNQAP. V gave up 5 bases and J gave up 0 bases, with 9 bases separating them. This CDR3 contains 14 residues. The CDR3 DNA, read in part, is TGTGCAAGCAGCCCGGACAATAGTGCAGAAACGCTGTAT. Encoded protein: CASSPDNSAETLY. In full, the CDR3 reads CASSPDNSAETLYF.

Worth noting for this clone: Gene names and germline match the mouse. The read stops 1 residue short of the end of the CDR3; the missing end is completed from the germline J gene. The chain couples TRBV23 to TRBJ1-4; the table's D gene call, TRBD1, was not cross checked with the DNA. Germline V CDR1 and CDR2: KGHTA, FQNQQP. The CDR3 covers 14 residues. Incomplete CDR3 DNA: TGCTCCAGCAGTCCAGGGGGCGAGGACGAAAGATTATTT. Protein: CSSSPGGEDERLF. The whole CDR3 protein is CSSSPGGEDERLFF.

A word on this clone: The germline and genes are mouse ones. The read comes to an end 1 residue before the CDR3 does, leaving the germline J gene to fill in the end. The gene calls are TRBV26 and TRBJ2-5; the match to TRBD1 covers 9 bases. Germline-derived CDR1 and CDR2 are KGHPV and FQNQEV (reference sequence). With 4 bases clipped from V and 3 bases from J, the junction kept 2 bases outside the gene matches. The CDR3 covers 14 residues. The CDR3 sequence is CASSRDRDQDTQYF. CDR3 bases read: TGTGCCAGCAGTCGGGACAGGGATCAAGACACCCAGTAC.

This clone has only a few counts. Each gene name is a mouse one. The CDR3 is cut off 1 residue early in the read; its end comes from the germline J gene. The V call is TRBV4, the J call TRBJ2-7; no definite D call. V lost 6 bases to trimming and J lost 4 bases, with 4 bases between them. The CDR3 length is 10 residues. Germline CDR1 is LGHDT and CDR2 is YNNKQL (reference sequence). The CDR3 is CASRGYEQYF. Incomplete CDR3 DNA: TGTGCCAGCAGGGGGTATGAACAGTAC.

For this clone: Each gene name is a mouse one. Coverage ceases 1 residue before the CDR3 finishes, and the germline J gene fills in the end. The chain couples TRBV21 to TRBJ1-2; TRBD1 matches 11 bases. TRBV21 is flagged as an ORF with uncertain function. The CDR3 has 15 residues. V lost 0 bases and J lost 3; bases outside the gene matches: 0. CDR3 region: CASSQSGQGDSDYTF. CDR3 bases read: TGTGCTAGCAGTCAATCGGGACAGGGGGACTCCGACTACACC.

With regard to this clone: Genes and germline come from the mouse. The CDR3 end falls 1 residue outside the read, so it is completed with the germline J gene. J is TRBJ2-1 and V is TRBV16; possibly TRBD2 for D (5 bases). V lost 2 bases and J 0 bases, leaving 5 bases between the germline ends. Looked up from germline, CDR1 is SGHSA and CDR2 is FRNQAP. This CDR3 is 14 amino acids long. The CDR3 here is CASSLWGNYAEQFF. The part of the CDR3 DNA that was read is TGTGCAAGCAGCTTATGGGGTAACTATGCTGAGCAGTTC.

About this clone itself: Gene names refer to mouse genes. From the germline J gene comes the end of the CDR3, since the read stops 1 residue before it. The chain joins TRBV13-3 to TRBJ2-3; 9 nucleotides line up with TRBD1. The CDR3 has 15 residues. V dropped 0 bases and J dropped 3; count of bases not matched to a gene: 2. CDR1 and CDR2 from the germline V gene are NNHDY and SYVADS. The DNA read from the CDR3 is TGTGCCAGCAGTGATGACAGGGGGCAGGCAGAAACGCTGTAT. Translated, it gives CASSDDRGQAETLY. The CDR3 as a whole reads CASSDDRGQAETLYF.

Details on this clone: Gene names follow the mouse nomenclature. The read gets to within 1 residue of the CDR3 end, and the germline J gene fills in the rest. This chain uses TRBV19 with TRBJ2-3; a possible D gene is TRBD1 (6 bases). Germline lookup yields CDR1 FNHDT and CDR2 SITEND (reference sequence). V was cut by 5 bases and J by 0 bases, with 34 bases left in between. The CDR3 runs to 22 residues. The CDR3 sequence: CASSPARGRLPRGSPSAETLYF. Partial CDR3 DNA: TGTGCCAGCAGCCCAGCCAGGGGAAGGCTACCTAGGGGGTCTCCTAGTGCAGAAACGCTGTAT.

Concerning this clone: Gene names denote mouse genes. The read finishes 1 residue shy of the CDR3 end, and the germline J gene is used to complete it. The rearrangement uses TRBV26 and TRBJ2-4, with 7 nucleotides matching TRBD2. The CDR3 extends over 14 amino acids. Looked up from germline, CDR1 is KGHPV and CDR2 is FQNQEV (reference sequence). The V gene end was trimmed by 2 bases and the J gene end by 4 bases; junction bases not matched to a gene: 3. The chain's CDR3 is CASSLGGGENTLYF. The sequenced CDR3 bases are TGTGCCAGCAGTCTGGGCGGGGGGGAAAACACCTTGTAC.

This clone came up a few times. The genes and germline here are from mouse. The CDR3 end falls 1 residue outside the read, so it is completed with the germline J gene. The chain couples TRBV26 to TRBJ2-7; TRBD1 matches 7 bases. This CDR3 spans 14 amino acids. Trimming removed 3 bases from V and 0 bases from J; junction bases left unmatched: 2. Germline CDR1 and CDR2: KGHPV and FQNQEV (reference sequence). CDR3 DNA, as far as it was read: TGTGCCAGCAGTCTTCAGGGGGTCTCCTATGAACAGTAC. It is translated as CASSLQGVSYEQY. The CDR3 as a whole reads CASSLQGVSYEQYF. Full variable domain (rest looked up from reference TRBV26 and TRBJ2-7): NSKVIQTPRYLVKGQGQKAKMRCIPEKGHPVVFWYQQNKNNEFKFLINFQNQEVLQQIDMTEKRFSAECPSNSPCSLEIQSSEAGDSALYLCASSLQGVSYEQYFGPGTRLTVL.

Within the sample, this clone is medium-sized. Each gene name is a mouse one. The read falls 1 residue short of the CDR3 end, and the missing part is taken from the germline J gene. V gene TRBV26 combines with J gene TRBJ2-5; possible D gene TRBD1, 6 bases. Germline V lookup: CDR1 KGHPV, CDR2 FQNQEV (reference sequence). Trimming left V 4 bases short and J 0 bases short, with 8 bases between. The CDR3 runs to 14 residues. This chain's CDR3 is CASSRDINQDTQYF. The CDR3 bases that were read are TGTGCCAGCAGTCGGGACATTAACCAAGACACCCAGTAC.

Note on this clone: Mouse gene names and germline throughout. The sequence runs out 1 residue before the end of the CDR3; the remainder is reconstructed from the germline J gene. The chain combines TRBV19 with TRBJ2-7; 13 nucleotides agree with TRBD2. The trim removed 4 bases at V and 6 bases at J, leaving 4 bases unmatched. This CDR3 has 14 amino acids. Germline V gene sequence: CDR1 FNHDT, CDR2 SITEND (reference sequence). Incomplete CDR3 DNA: TGTGCCAGCAGTCGGACTGGGGGGGCGCTTGAACAGTAC. Translated, it gives CASSRTGGALEQY. The entire CDR3 protein is CASSRTGGALEQYF.

Note on this clone: Gene names denote mouse genes. The observed sequence ends 1 residue before the CDR3 terminus, with the missing tail filled in from the germline J gene. V and J are TRBV3 and TRBJ2-3; D remains unclear. From germline, CDR1 is SNHLY and CDR2 FYNGKV (reference sequence). This CDR3 is built from 13 residues. V lost 4 bases and J 0 bases, leaving 5 bases between the germline ends. CDR3 bases read: TGTGCCAGCAGCTCGACAAGTGCAGAAACGCTGTAT. Its translation is CASSSTSAETLY. The CDR3, in full, reads CASSSTSAETLYF.

Note on this clone: Mouse names are used for the genes. The read finishes 1 residue shy of the CDR3 end, and the germline J gene is used to complete it. The rearrangement joins TRBV26 to TRBJ2-3, with TRBD1 as a possible D gene (5 bases). V lost 5 bases, J lost 0 bases, and 9 bases lay in between. Germline V gene data show CDR1 as KGHPV and CDR2 as FQNQEV (reference sequence). The CDR3 is 14 residues long. The chain's CDR3 is CASSGQISAETLYF. CDR3 bases read: TGTGCCAGCAGTGGACAAATTAGTGCAGAAACGCTGTAT.

Concerning this clone: Mouse gene names and germline throughout. Read coverage stops 1 residue before the CDR3 terminus; the germline J gene supplies the remainder. The chain combines TRBV20 with TRBJ2-1, with 8 bases lining up with TRBD1. This CDR3 is 13 amino acids long. The germline gives CDR1 GFQATS, CDR2 STVNSAI. V lost 4 bases to trimming and J lost 3 bases; unmatched junction nucleotides: 2. The DNA read from the CDR3 is TGTGGTGCTAAGACAGGGGCCTATGCTGAGCAGTTC. It translates to CGAKTGAYAEQF. The whole CDR3 reads CGAKTGAYAEQFF. The complete variable domain, with remaining parts taken from reference TRBV20 and TRBJ2-1, reads GALVYQYPRRTICKSGTSMRMECQAVGFQATSVAWYRQSPQKTFELIALSTVNSAIKYEQNFTQEKFPISHPNLSFSSMTVLNAYLEDRGLYLCGAKTGAYAEQFFGPGTRLTVL.

About this clone: Gene names are the mouse ones. The read halts 1 residue ahead of the CDR3 end, with the missing end drawn from the germline J gene. The chain uses TRBV12-1 and TRBJ1-3; a weak D match, TRBD1 (5 bases). Germline lookup yields CDR1 SGHSN and CDR2 HYEKVE. The V gene lost 0 bases and the J gene lost 1 base, with 6 bases spanning the gap. The CDR3 has 14 amino acids. Partial CDR3 DNA: TGTGCCAGCTCTCTCGAGGGGTCTGGAAATACGCTCTAT. Translating it yields CASSLEGSGNTLY. The entire CDR3 sequence reads CASSLEGSGNTLYF.

In regard to this clone: Mouse germline and gene names are used. The DNA ends 1 residue before the CDR3 does, and the rest of the CDR3 is filled in from the germline J gene. V is TRBV13-2 and J is TRBJ1-5; D perhaps matches TRBD1 (6 bases). Trimming took off 6 bases at V and 1 base at J, with 8 bases between the two ends. Looked up from germline, CDR1 is NNHNN and CDR2 is SYGAGS (reference sequence). CDR3 size: 13 residues. The sequenced CDR3 bases are TGTGCCAGCGCCGGGACAAACAACCAGGCTCCGCTT. Translated, it gives CASAGTNNQAPL. The CDR3 in full is CASAGTNNQAPLF.

Turning to this clone: All gene names here are mouse names. The CDR3 extends 1 residue past the end of the read, so its final part is completed from the germline J gene. The genes are TRBV26 and TRBJ1-4, with D perhaps TRBD1 (6 bases). The CDR3 is 14 residues long. The germline CDR1 and CDR2 sequences are KGHPV and FQNQEV (reference sequence). V gave up 4 bases and J gave up 4 bases, with 10 bases separating them. This CDR3 reads CASSPGDLNERLFF. CDR3 DNA (partial): TGTGCCAGCAGTCCAGGGGATCTCAACGAAAGATTATTT.

A few counts support this clone. Gene names refer to mouse genes. The read terminates 1 residue before the CDR3 end, so the remaining end is supplied by the germline J gene. This chain links TRBV3 with TRBJ1-3, with D possibly TRBD1 on 5 matching bases. Germline CDR1 and CDR2: SNHLY and FYNGKV (reference sequence). V lost 4 bases, J lost 0 bases, and 7 bases lay in between. The CDR3 loop spans 14 amino acids. The CDR3 loop reads CASSSQGSGNTLYF. The part of the CDR3 DNA that was read is TGTGCCAGCAGCTCTCAGGGTTCTGGAAATACGCTCTAT. Complete variable domain (other parts from reference TRBV3 and TRBJ1-3): GPKVLQIPSHQIIDMGQMVTLNCDPVSNHLYFYWYKQILGQQMEFLVNFYNGKVMEKSKLFKDQFSVERPDGSYFTLKIQPTALEDSAVYFCASSSQGSGNTLYFGEGSRLIVV.

Note on this clone: These gene names are mouse names. The sequence runs out 1 residue before the end of the CDR3; the remainder is reconstructed from the germline J gene. The chain uses TRBV26 and TRBJ2-5; 9 bases align to TRBD1. The CDR3 loop spans 13 amino acids. Unmatched junction bases numbered 0, after V lost 4 bases and J lost 4 bases. The germline V gene encodes CDR1 KGHPV and CDR2 FQNQEV (reference sequence). CDR3: CASSRTGEDTQYF. CDR3 bases read: TGTGCCAGCAGTCGGACAGGGGAAGACACCCAGTAC.

As to this clone: Gene names are the mouse ones. The CDR3 end falls 1 residue outside the read, so it is completed with the germline J gene. The chain carries TRBV12-2 and TRBJ2-5; the match to TRBD2 covers 8 bases. The CDR3 covers 14 residues. Germline V lookup: CDR1 SGHLS, CDR2 HYDKME. V was pared by 4 bases and J by 2 bases, with 4 bases of the junction left unmatched. The CDR3 protein is CASSLDWVQDTQYF. CDR3 DNA (partial): TGTGCCAGCTCCCTGGACTGGGTCCAAGACACCCAGTAC.

For this clone: The gene names given are mouse names. The CDR3 loop is CASSLGINQDTQYF. The covered CDR3 bases are TGTGCCAGCAGTTTGGGAATTAACCAAGACACCCAGTAC. The chain employs TRBV15 and TRBJ2-5; the D is unclear. With the read ending 1 residue before the CDR3 end, the germline J gene is used to fill in that end. The CDR3 has 14 residues. Trimming stripped 3 bases from V and 0 bases from J, with 7 bases between. Germline V gene lookup returns CDR1 SGHND and CDR2 FRSKSL.

This clone was seen a few times. Gene labels here are mouse ones. The CDR3 loop reads CASSLDWGTHRGQYF. The covered CDR3 bases are TGTGCCAGCAGTCTGGACTGGGGGACCCATCGGGGCCAGTAC. The chain recombines TRBV26 with TRBJ2-5; TRBD2 agrees at 9 bases. The read ends 1 residue shy of where the CDR3 ends; the end is completed using the germline J gene. The junction had 11 bases not matched to a gene; V was cut back by 2 bases and J by 11 bases. CDR3 length equals 15 residues. Germline V CDR1 and CDR2: KGHPV, FQNQEV (reference sequence).

This clone is medium-sized by share. Gene names denote mouse genes. The read ends 1 residue early relative to the CDR3; the germline J gene fills the gap. The rearrangement joins TRBV12-1 to TRBJ2-7, with 11 bases lining up with TRBD2. This CDR3 spans 14 amino acids. The germline gives CDR1 SGHSN, CDR2 HYEKVE. After removal of 4 bases from V and 2 bases from J, the junction contained 3 bases not matched to a gene. The part of the CDR3 DNA that was read is TGTGCCAGCTCGCGGGACTGGGGGACCTATGAACAGTAC. This gives the protein CASSRDWGTYEQY. The whole CDR3 sequence is CASSRDWGTYEQYF.

This clone was seen a handful of times. The gene symbols are mouse symbols. Sequencing ends 1 residue short of the CDR3 end; the germline J gene provides the rest. This chain connects TRBV26 to TRBJ2-7, with no clear D. From germline, CDR1 is KGHPV and CDR2 FQNQEV (reference sequence). The CDR3 totals 12 residues. V dropped 3 bases and J dropped 4 bases, with 7 bases sitting between them. The sequenced part of the CDR3 DNA is TGTGCCAGCAGTCTCCCTCAGTATGAACAGTAC. It yields the protein CASSLPQYEQY. The whole CDR3 sequence reads CASSLPQYEQYF.

The table lists this clone with a count of one. The gene names here belong to mouse. Read data end 1 residue before the CDR3 end; the end is taken from the germline J gene. V and J are TRBV1 and TRBJ1-2; D remains unclear. In germline, CDR1 is NSQYPW, CDR2 LRSPGD (reference sequence). This CDR3 contains 13 residues. V was clipped by 3 bases and J by 1 base, with 6 bases between them. CDR3 sequence: CTCSALKNSDYTF. The part of the CDR3 DNA that was read is TGCACCTGCAGTGCCCTCAAAAACTCCGACTACACC.